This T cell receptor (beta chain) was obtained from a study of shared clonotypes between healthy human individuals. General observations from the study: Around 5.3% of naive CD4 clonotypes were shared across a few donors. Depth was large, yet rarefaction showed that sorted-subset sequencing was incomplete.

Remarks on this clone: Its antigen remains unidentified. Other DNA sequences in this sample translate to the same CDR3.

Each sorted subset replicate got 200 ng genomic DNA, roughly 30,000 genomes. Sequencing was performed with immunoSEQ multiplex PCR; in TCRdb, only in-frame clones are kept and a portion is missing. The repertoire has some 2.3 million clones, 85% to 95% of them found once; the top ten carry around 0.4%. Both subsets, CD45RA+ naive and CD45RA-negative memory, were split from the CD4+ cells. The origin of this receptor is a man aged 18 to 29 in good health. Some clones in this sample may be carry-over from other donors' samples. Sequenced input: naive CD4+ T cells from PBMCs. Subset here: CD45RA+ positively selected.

CDR3 loop: CASRTGGTEAFF. The CDR3 nucleotides read TGTGCCAGCCGGACAGGGGGCACTGAAGCTTTCTTT. V and J are TRBV7-9 and TRBJ1-1; 10 bases map to TRBD1. The CDR3 spans 12 residues. Germline lookup yields CDR1 SEHNR and CDR2 FQNEAQ (reference sequence). Trimming took 8 bases from V and 4 from J; bases not matched to a gene: 1. The whole variable domain, remainder taken from reference TRBV7-9 and TRBJ1-1, is DTGVSQNPRHKITKRGQNVTFRCDPISEHNRLYWYRQTLGQGPEFLTYFQNEAQLEKSRLLSDRFSAERPKGSFSTLEIQRTEQGDSAMYLCASRTGGTEAFFGQGTRLTVV.